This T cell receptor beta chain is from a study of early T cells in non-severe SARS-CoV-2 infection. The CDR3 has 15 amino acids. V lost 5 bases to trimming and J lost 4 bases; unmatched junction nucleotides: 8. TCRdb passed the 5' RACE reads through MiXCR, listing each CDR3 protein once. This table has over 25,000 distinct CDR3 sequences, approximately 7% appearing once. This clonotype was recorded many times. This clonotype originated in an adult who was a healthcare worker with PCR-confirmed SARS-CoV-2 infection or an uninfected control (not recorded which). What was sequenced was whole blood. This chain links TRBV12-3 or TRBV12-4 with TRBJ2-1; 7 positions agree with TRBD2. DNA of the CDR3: TGTGCCAGCAGTCTCGGGGTAGCGGGTTACAATGAGCAGTTCTTC. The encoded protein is CASSLGVAGYNEQFF.